The 30 T cell receptor beta chains below all came from one sample that was sequenced in a study of early T cells in non-severe SARS-CoV-2 infection. In TCRdb, the 5' RACE reads were re-called with MiXCR into one record per CDR3 protein. This table holds about 100,000 distinct CDR3 sequences, about an eighth found once. The sample comprised whole blood. The receptors derive from an adult who was a healthcare worker with PCR-confirmed SARS-CoV-2 infection or an uninfected control (not recorded which).

This chain connects TRBV6-1 to TRBJ2-5, with D maybe TRBD2 (5 bases). The CDR3 extends over 12 amino acids. CDR1 and CDR2 from the germline V gene are MNHNS and SASEGT. V was cut by 6 bases and J by 5 bases, with 10 bases left in between. The DNA for the CDR3 is TGTGCCAGCAGCGCCAGAGGGGAGACCCAGTACTTC. It translates to CASSARGETQYF.

This clonotype was detected ten times or more. V usage is TRBV27 and J usage is TRBJ2-7; 11 bases fit TRBD2. V was clipped by 5 bases and J by 3 bases; unmatched bases: 6. Germline CDR1 reads MNHEY; CDR2 reads SMNVEV (reference sequence). This CDR3 has 15 amino acids. Written as DNA, the CDR3 is TGTGCCAGCAGTCCGACCGGGACTAGCGGCTACGAGCAGTACTTC. Protein sequence: CASSPTGTSGYEQYF.

In its sample, this clonotype was seen many times. The chain carries TRBV20-1 and TRBJ2-5; TRBD2 agrees at 7 bases. The length of the CDR3 is 13 residues. The germline CDR1 and CDR2 sequences are DFQATT and SNEGSKA (reference sequence). The J segment lost 2 bases and the V segment lost 5 bases, leaving 5 bases of the junction unmatched. CDR3 sequence: CSAGSGTQETQYF. The CDR3 nucleotides read TGCAGTGCTGGAAGCGGGACTCAAGAGACCCAGTACTTC.

In this sample, this clonotype turned up many times. The V gene is TRBV28, the J gene TRBJ2-5; maybe TRBD2 (6 bases). The CDR3 consists of 16 residues. Germline CDR1 reads MDHEN; CDR2 reads SYDVKM. Trimming cost V 5 bases and J 5 bases, with 21 bases left between them. CDR3 amino acids: CASSPNPGSPEETQYF. In DNA, the CDR3 is TGTGCCAGCAGTCCCAACCCCGGGAGCCCTGAGGAGACCCAGTACTTC. The whole variable domain, filled in from reference TRBV28 and TRBJ2-5, reads DVKVTQSSRYLVKRTGEKVFLECVQDMDHENMFWYRQDPGLGLRLIYFSYDVKMKEKGDIPEGYSVSREKKERFSLILESASTNQTSMYLCASSPNPGSPEETQYFGPGTRLLVL.

This clonotype was counted ten times or more. The CDR3 region is CASSQDRRTEQFF. The CDR3 bases are TGCGCCAGCAGCCAAGATCGTAGGACTGAGCAGTTCTTC. This chain joins TRBV4-3 and TRBJ2-1; D is uncertain. Trimming took 0 bases from V and 9 from J, leaving 9 bases between them. CDR1 and CDR2 (germline): LGHNA, YSLEER. This CDR3 has 13 residues.

The chain links TRBV20-1 to TRBJ2-7; possible D gene TRBD2, 5 bases. Per the germline V gene, CDR1 is DFQATT and CDR2 is SNEGSKA (reference sequence). This CDR3 is built from 15 residues. The germline V and J ends were trimmed by 4 bases and 2 bases, with 18 bases remaining between them. CDR3 sequence: CSATQTGIFPYEQYF. The DNA for the CDR3 is TGCAGTGCTACTCAGACCGGGATTTTTCCCTACGAGCAGTACTTC.

This rearrangement joins TRBV5-5 to TRBJ2-5, with 9 bases that match TRBD2. The CDR3 runs to 15 residues. Looked up from germline, CDR1 is SGHKS and CDR2 is YYEKEE (reference sequence). Trimming at V came to 5 bases and at J to 4 bases, leaving 9 bases not matched to a gene. CDR3 in amino acids: CASRSRAGGAETQYF. The CDR3 region has the DNA TGTGCCAGCAGGTCTCGCGCGGGAGGGGCAGAGACCCAGTACTTC.

V and J are TRBV3-1 and TRBJ2-7, with 11 bases that match TRBD2. Losses at the gene ends were 3 bases for V and 5 bases for J; bases not matched to a gene: 6. This CDR3 has 15 amino acids. CDR1 is LGHDT and CDR2 is YNNKEL in the germline V gene (reference sequence). CDR3: CASSHRSGRADEQYF. CDR3 nucleotide sequence: TGTGCCAGCAGCCATCGTAGCGGGAGGGCCGACGAGCAGTACTTC.

V usage is TRBV3-2 and J usage is TRBJ2-7; whether TRBD2, the table's D call, matches the DNA was not checked. TRBV3-2 is listed as a pseudogene. This CDR3 region has 16 residues. The DNA of the CDR3 is TGTGCCAGCAGCCAAGTACCGGGGCGGGAGAGCTACGAGCAGTACTTC. Protein sequence: CASSQVPGRESYEQYF.

This clonotype has a count of ten or more. The chain uses TRBV11-3 and TRBJ2-1; 14 bases agree with TRBD2. J lost 7 bases, V lost 5 bases, and 4 bases had no gene match. This CDR3 has 15 residues. Germline lookup yields CDR1 SGHNT and CDR2 YENEEA. DNA of the CDR3: TGTGCCAGCAGCGCCGGACTAGCGGGAGGTAATGAGCAGTTCTTC. Encoded protein: CASSAGLAGGNEQFF.

The chain combines TRBV20-1 with TRBJ2-7; 13 nucleotides line up with TRBD2. Germline V gene lookup returns CDR1 DFQATT and CDR2 SNEGSKA (reference sequence). This CDR3 is 17 amino acids long. J lost 5 bases, V lost 3 bases, and 13 bases had no gene match. The CDR3 nucleotides are TGCAGTGCTAGGGCTCGGACTAGCGGGAGCTTCACCCACGAGCAGTACTTC. Its protein is CSARARTSGSFTHEQYF.

A few counts support this clonotype. The chain uses TRBV19 and TRBJ2-5; tentative D call: TRBD2 (6 bases). The germline V gene encodes CDR1 LNHDA and CDR2 SQIVND (reference sequence). This CDR3 has 14 residues. V lost 4 bases and J lost 5, with 14 bases in between. The CDR3: CASSTVTGRETQYF. The CDR3 DNA reads TGTGCCAGTAGTACTGTCACGGGGAGGGAGACCCAGTACTTC.

In regard to this clonotype: This may arise from a read error, as a much more abundant clone is one base away. The chain carries TRBV28 and TRBJ2-7; D unresolved. V lost 8 bases and J lost 5, with 19 bases in between. The CDR3 is 14 residues long. CDR1 and CDR2 from the germline V gene are MDHEN and SYDVKM. CDR3 sequence (DNA): TGTGCCAGCGCATGGGAACTCTTCCCTAACGAGCAGTACTTC. This encodes CASAWELFPNEQYF.

The chain combines TRBV7-9 with TRBJ1-4, with D tentatively TRBD1 (5 bases). V was pared by 9 bases and J by 4 bases, with 12 bases between. Per germline, CDR1 SEHNR and CDR2 FQNEAQ (reference sequence). There are 13 residues in the CDR3. CDR3 sequence (DNA): TGTGCCAGTGAGGGGATGGGTAATGAAAAACTGTTTTTT. Translated: CASEGMGNEKLFF. The whole variable domain, remainder taken from reference TRBV7-9 and TRBJ1-4, is DTGVSQNPRHKITKRGQNVTFRCDPISEHNRLYWYRQTLGQGPEFLTYFQNEAQLEKSRLLSDRFSAERPKGSFSTLEIQRTEQGDSAMYLCASEGMGNEKLFFGSGTQLSVL.

This rearrangement joins TRBV7-2 to TRBJ2-1; 11 nucleotides match TRBD2. The J segment lost 9 bases and the V segment lost 5 bases, leaving 6 bases of the junction unmatched. The CDR3 has 14 amino acids. Germline CDR1 reads SGHTA; CDR2 reads FQGNSA. CDR3 nucleotide sequence: TGTGCCAGCAGCCCGACTAGCGGGATGGGTGAGCAGTTCTTC. It is translated as CASSPTSGMGEQFF.

V gene TRBV10-2 combines with J gene TRBJ2-1; 9 nucleotides align to TRBD2. Germline trimming cut 2 bases from V and 9 bases from J; bases unmatched to any gene: 5. This CDR3 comprises 14 residues. Germline lookup yields CDR1 WSHSY and CDR2 SAAADI. The CDR3 nucleotides read TGCGCCAGCAGTGAGAGGCTAGCGGGAAGTGAGCAGTTCTTC. Its translation is CASSERLAGSEQFF.

This clonotype occurred many times. V usage is TRBV7-7 and J usage is TRBJ2-3; 8 nucleotides align to TRBD1. With V trimmed by 1 base and J by 2 bases, 5 bases remained unmatched. The germline gives CDR1 SSHAT, CDR2 FNYEAQ (reference sequence). There are 16 residues in the CDR3. CDR3 bases: TGTGCCAGCAGCTTAGGGACAGGGAAACCCACAGATACGCAGTATTTT. Its translation is CASSLGTGKPTDTQYF.

This clonotype has at least ten counts. The chain links TRBV28 to TRBJ2-6; D gene unclear. Germline V gene lookup returns CDR1 MDHEN and CDR2 SYDVKM. The CDR3 runs 14 residues. V lost 6 bases to trimming and J lost 0 bases, with 6 bases between them. The CDR3 DNA is TGTGCCAGCAGCCAATTCTCTGGGGCCAACGTCCTGACTTTC. This codes for CASSQFSGANVLTF.

This clonotype has at least ten counts. The rearrangement joins TRBV6-4 to TRBJ2-7; the D gene is possibly TRBD1 (5 bases). Germline V gives CDR1 MRHNA, CDR2 SNTAGT. The CDR3 contains 12 residues. V was clipped by 7 bases and J by 5 bases, with 12 bases between them. The CDR3 region is CASTEVGDEQYF. The CDR3 DNA reads TGTGCCAGCACCGAGGTAGGGGACGAGCAGTACTTC.

This clonotype was counted many times. The chain joins TRBV7-9 to TRBJ2-1; possibly TRBD2 for D (6 bases). The germline V and J ends were trimmed by 5 bases and 0 bases, with 11 bases remaining between them. This CDR3 has 15 amino acids. Germline V lookup: CDR1 SEHNR, CDR2 FQNEAQ (reference sequence). CDR3 nucleotide sequence: TGTGCCAGCAGCCCGGCGGGACCCTCCTACAATGAGCAGTTCTTC. It specifies CASSPAGPSYNEQFF.

Here the CDR3 reads CASSPSLAGLAKNIQYF. The CDR3 DNA is TGTGCCAGCAGCCCATCCCTCGCGGGCCTAGCCAAAAACATTCAGTACTTC. The V call is TRBV7-6, the J call TRBJ2-4; tentatively, D is TRBD2 (5 bases). V was clipped by 5 bases and J by 0 bases, with 17 bases between them. Germline V gives CDR1 SGHVS, CDR2 FNYEAQ. The CDR3 is 17 amino acids. Combining the CDR3 with reference TRBV7-6 and TRBJ2-4 gives the whole variable domain GAGVSQSPRYKVTKRGQDVALRCDPISGHVSLYWYRQALGQGPEFLTYFNYEAQQDKSGLPNDRFSAERPEGSISTLTIQRTEQRDSAMYRCASSPSLAGLAKNIQYFGAGTRLSVL.

This clonotype was recorded many times. This chain connects TRBV12-3 or TRBV12-4 to TRBJ1-2; a possible D gene is TRBD1 (6 bases). Deletions cut 4 bases from V and 4 bases from J, with 10 bases between. The length of the CDR3 is 13 residues. In nucleotides, the CDR3 is TGTGCCAGCAGTTCCGGGACACCCTATGGCTACACCTTC. Translated, it gives CASSSGTPYGYTF.

This clonotype was seen a handful of times. The chain is built from TRBV20-1 and TRBJ2-5; weak D call: TRBD2 (6 bases). The length of the CDR3 is 14 residues. V was trimmed by 6 bases and J by 4 bases, leaving 18 bases between them. CDR1 is DFQATT and CDR2 is SNEGSKA in the germline V gene (reference sequence). The CDR3 loop is CSASRNAGRETQYF. The CDR3 nucleotides read TGCAGTGCCAGCCGAAACGCGGGGCGAGAGACCCAGTACTTC.

The chain uses TRBV28 and TRBJ2-3, with 7 bases that match TRBD1. Germline assignment: CDR1 MDHEN and CDR2 SYDVKM. The length of the CDR3 is 13 residues. The V segment lost 4 bases and the J segment 6 bases; nucleotides outside the gene matches: 4. The CDR3, as DNA: TGTGCCAGCAGTTCCACAGGGGCCGATACGCAGTATTTT. Translation gives CASSSTGADTQYF.

The chain links TRBV19 to TRBJ2-4; 9 positions match TRBD1. This CDR3 region has 14 residues. J was trimmed by 6 bases and V by 3 bases; bases with no gene match: 3. Per the germline V gene, CDR1 is LNHDA and CDR2 is SQIVND (reference sequence). CDR3 amino acids: CASSISTGGNIQYF. The CDR3 nucleotides are TGTGCCAGTAGTATTTCGACAGGGGGAAACATTCAGTACTTC.

The rearrangement links TRBV20-1 to TRBJ2-5; no definite D call. From germline, CDR1 is DFQATT and CDR2 SNEGSKA (reference sequence). The CDR3 is 12 residues long. Trimming stripped 3 bases from V and 1 base from J, with 6 bases between. This chain's CDR3 is CSARTSQETQYF. CDR3 DNA: TGCAGTGCTAGGACGTCCCAAGAGACCCAGTACTTC.

The chain employs TRBV13 and TRBJ2-7; 8 bases align to TRBD1. In germline, CDR1 is PRHDT, CDR2 FYEKMQ (reference sequence). The V segment lost 2 bases and the J segment 7 bases; nucleotides outside the gene matches: 7. This CDR3 is 14 amino acids long. The CDR3 region is CASSLRQGLREQYF. The DNA for the CDR3 is TGTGCCAGCAGCTTAAGACAGGGGCTGAGAGAGCAGTACTTC.

In this sample, this clonotype turned up many times. This chain links TRBV6-6 with TRBJ2-7; D gene ambiguous. This CDR3 is built from 13 residues. Germline V CDR1 and CDR2: MNHNY, SVGAGI (reference sequence). V lost 2 bases and J lost 4, with 9 bases in between. The CDR3 coding sequence is TGTGCCAGCAGTTACCCTGATAGATACGAGCAGTACTTC. It yields the protein CASSYPDRYEQYF.

This clonotype was found many times. The V call is TRBV19, the J call TRBJ2-2, with 12 bases that match TRBD2. Germline V lookup: CDR1 LNHDA, CDR2 SQIVND (reference sequence). This CDR3 contains 17 residues. V trimming: 10 bases; J trimming: 7 bases; junction bases outside the gene matches: 16. The DNA of the CDR3 is TGTGCCAACTTTCCCGTACTAGCGGGAGGCCTCGGCGGGGAGCTGTTTTTT. Translating it yields CANFPVLAGGLGGELFF.

V gene TRBV18 combines with J gene TRBJ1-5; D remains unclear. V gave up 1 base and J gave up 3 bases, with 4 bases separating them. Germline CDR1 KGHSH, CDR2 LQKENI. The CDR3 is 13 amino acids. The CDR3 is CASSPHFNQPQHF. DNA of the CDR3: TGTGCCAGCTCACCACATTTCAATCAGCCCCAGCATTTT.